This is a list of T cell receptor beta chains from one sample in a study of response to subunit inactivated influenza vaccine. TCRdb reprocessed the RT-PCR reads with MiXCR, giving one entry per CDR3 protein. The table has hundreds of thousands of distinct CDR3 sequences, about 15% seen once. Specimen: PBMCs from blood, collected around 15 days before vaccination. These receptors all stem from a man in his fifties who received an inactivated influenza vaccine. CDR3s include the opening cysteine and the closing phenylalanine or tryptophan. The D gene is left open where the match is weak. Clone size, where shown, is once, few, many, or a class for clones that have expanded.

V gene: TRBV6-1
D gene: -
clone size: few
J gene: TRBJ1-1
CDR3 DNA: TGTGCCAGCGGGGGACACCAGAACACTGAAGCTTTCTTT
CDR3 protein: CASGGHQNTEAFF

V gene: TRBV20-1
D gene: TRBD2
clone size: many
J gene: TRBJ2-7
CDR3 DNA: TGCAGTGCCAGGGTCATGGCGGGAGGCGTATCCTACGAGCAGTACTTC
CDR3 protein: CSARVMAGGVSYEQYF

V gene: TRBV12-3/TRBV12-4
D gene: TRBD1
clone size: -
J gene: TRBJ2-6
CDR3 DNA: TGTGCCAGCAGTCTACAGGGGCCCGGGGCCAACGTCCTGACTTTC
CDR3 protein: CASSLQGPGANVLTF

V gene: TRBV6-2/TRBV6-3
D gene: -
clone size: -
J gene: TRBJ1-1
CDR3 DNA: TGTGCCAGCAAAAGTTGGACCCGCGGGGGCTCGGGCACTGAAGCTTTCTTT
CDR3 protein: CASKSWTRGGSGTEAFF

V gene: TRBV29-1
D gene: TRBD2
clone size: many
J gene: TRBJ2-1
CDR3 DNA: TGCAGCGTTGAGCCCTTTAGCGGGGGGGGCAATGAGCAGTTCTTC
CDR3 protein: CSVEPFSGGGNEQFF

V gene: TRBV7-9
D gene: -
clone size: -
J gene: TRBJ1-5
CDR3 DNA: TGTGCCAGCAGCTTAAGCTGGGCACAGCCCCAGCATTTT
CDR3 protein: CASSLSWAQPQHF

V gene: TRBV4-1
D gene: TRBD1
clone size: -
J gene: TRBJ2-1
CDR3 DNA: TGCGCCAGCAGCCAAGAACGGACAGGAATATACAATGAGCAGTTCTTC
CDR3 protein: CASSQERTGIYNEQFF

V gene: TRBV20-1
D gene: -
clone size: many
J gene: TRBJ2-2
CDR3 DNA: TGCAGTGCTAGACGGGGGACAGCCGACACCGGGGAGCTGTTTTTT
CDR3 protein: CSARRGTADTGELFF

V gene: TRBV11-2
D gene: -
clone size: few
J gene: TRBJ2-2
CDR3 DNA: TGTGCCAGCAGCCAGAGGATGGTGTGGGCTAGTGTCGGGGAGCTGTTTTTT
CDR3 protein: CASSQRMVWASVGELFF

V gene: TRBV28
D gene: -
clone size: many
J gene: TRBJ2-7
CDR3 DNA: TGTGCCAGCAGTTCAAACAGGGTCCACGAGCAGTACTTC
CDR3 protein: CASSSNRVHEQYF

V gene: TRBV6-2/TRBV6-3
D gene: -
clone size: -
J gene: TRBJ1-5
CDR3 DNA: TGTGCCAGCATTAAGGACAGCCTTGGTAATCAGCCCCAGCATTTT
CDR3 protein: CASIKDSLGNQPQHF

V gene: TRBV7-2
D gene: -
clone size: -
J gene: TRBJ2-7
CDR3 DNA: TGTGCCAGCAGCTTAGCCAAGGACAGTTACGAGCAGTACTTC
CDR3 protein: CASSLAKDSYEQYF

V gene: TRBV2
D gene: TRBD1
clone size: -
J gene: TRBJ2-7
CDR3 DNA: TGTGCCAGCAGCACAAGACAGGGGGCGATCGAGCAGTACTTC
CDR3 protein: CASSTRQGAIEQYF

V gene: TRBV20-1
D gene: -
clone size: many
J gene: TRBJ2-1
CDR3 DNA: TGCAGTGCTCCACCGCAGCGGGCGGGCAATGAGCAGTTCTTC
CDR3 protein: CSAPPQRAGNEQFF

V gene: TRBV7-8
D gene: TRBD2
clone size: -
J gene: TRBJ2-1
CDR3 DNA: TGTGCCAGCAGGCCGACTAGCGGGGTCTACAATGAGCAGTTCTTC
CDR3 protein: CASRPTSGVYNEQFF

V gene: TRBV5-5
D gene: TRBD1
clone size: few
J gene: TRBJ2-3
CDR3 DNA: TGTGCCAGCAGCTACCCATCGGGACAGGGACCAGATACGCAGTATTTT
CDR3 protein: CASSYPSGQGPDTQYF

V gene: TRBV7-2
D gene: TRBD2
clone size: many
J gene: TRBJ2-3
CDR3 DNA: TGTGCCAGCAGCTTAATGCCGAGCGGGAGTAGAACAGATACGCAGTATTTT
CDR3 protein: CASSLMPSGSRTDTQYF

V gene: TRBV10-3
D gene: -
clone size: few
J gene: TRBJ2-5
CDR3 DNA: TGTGCCATCAGGGACGGGACACGAGAAGAGACCCAGTACTTC
CDR3 protein: CAIRDGTREETQYF